This TCR beta chain is drawn from a study of T cells in Graves' hyperthyroidism and ophthalmopathy. Study summary: Initial diagnosis, before any treatment, was when peripheral blood was collected.

Clinical Activity Scores of at least 3, NOSPECS grades of at least 4 and durations under 3 months characterized ophthalmopathy patients. Amplified regions were TCR beta CDR3 sequences from RNA transcripts. Researchers ran a first-round RT-PCR on the TCR CDR3 using the HTBI primer set. TCRdb re-derived calls from the multiplex PCR reads in MiXCR, one entry per CDR3 protein. Seen here are roughly 650,000 distinct CDR3 sequences, about 16% observed once, and the top ten hold roughly 3.3%. Trimming took 2 bases from V and 4 from J, leaving 12 bases between them. The germline CDR1 and CDR2 sequences are MNHEY and SVGEGT. CDR3 size: 14 residues. General study findings and limits: The authors' 13 V-J model separated ophthalmopathy from stable hyperthyroidism.

At least ten counts were recorded for this clonotype. Its antigen remains unknown. The specimen sequenced was blood. The chain joins TRBV6-2 or TRBV6-3 to TRBJ2-7; TRBD1 might be the D (6 bases). This TCR was recovered from a woman in her thirties or forties with Graves' ophthalmopathy. In DNA, the CDR3 is TGTGCCAGCAGTTACGAACAGGGTGCTTACGAGCAGTACTTC. Encoded protein: CASSYEQGAYEQYF.